This is a list of T cell receptor beta chains from one sample in a study of T cell repertoires in cytomegalovirus infection. TCRdb called the reads again in MiXCR, with one record for every CDR3 protein. This table holds some 180,000 distinct CDR3 sequences, nearly 9.5% found once. Sequencing input: PBMCs. These receptors were taken from a human donor in good health (CMV status not recorded). Some clones in this sample may be carry-over from other donors' samples. CDR3s include the opening cysteine and the closing phenylalanine or tryptophan. The D gene is left open where the match is weak. Where a row states a size, it is once, few, many or the class of an expanded clone; other rows omit it.

. | few | TRBJ2-5 | TRBV20-1 | TGCAGTGCTACTTACCGCCAGCAAGAGACCCAGTACTTC | CSATYRQQETQYF
. | few | TRBJ2-7 | TRBV6-2/TRBV6-3 | TGTGCCAGCAGTTACTCGAAACGACTAGACCACGAGCAGTACTTC | CASSYSKRLDHEQYF
. | few | TRBJ2-3 | TRBV3-1 | TGTGCCAGCAGCCTTGGACGGAAAAGCACAGATACGCAGTATTTT | CASSLGRKSTDTQYF
. | . | TRBJ2-7 | TRBV28 | TGTGCCAGCACCGCGGACCGTATCGACTACGAGCAGTACTTC | CASTADRIDYEQYF
. | . | TRBJ2-1 | TRBV6-2/TRBV6-3 | TGTGCCAGCAGTTACGAACAGTGGGTGTTCTACAATGAGCAGTTCTTC | CASSYEQWVFYNEQFF
. | many | TRBJ1-1 | TRBV11-2 | TGTGCCAGCAGCTTAGGTCCGATTCTTGAAGCTTTCTTT | CASSLGPILEAFF
. | . | TRBJ1-2 | TRBV5-4 | TGTGCCAGCAGCCCGACGGAGGCTTATGGCTACACCTTC | CASSPTEAYGYTF
. | . | TRBJ1-1 | TRBV4-3 | TGCGCCAGCAGCCAAGGTCAAGGACGAGGTGAAGCTTTCTTT | CASSQGQGRGEAFF
TRBD1 | . | TRBJ2-5 | TRBV20-1 | TGCAGTGCCCCCAGGGGGCAAGAGACCCAGTACTTC | CSAPRGQETQYF
TRBD1 | many | TRBJ2-5 | TRBV6-2/TRBV6-3 | TGTGCCAGCAGAAGGGGACAGAAGGTGTACTTC | CASRRGQKVYF
. | few | TRBJ1-5 | TRBV28 | TGTGCCAGCACGTCGACAGAATTTCGAAGCAATCAGCCCCAGCATTTT | CASTSTEFRSNQPQHF
TRBD1 | . | TRBJ2-7 | TRBV9 | TGTGCCAGCAGCGTCAGCCGGGACAGGGGGGACGAGCAGTACTTC | CASSVSRDRGDEQYF
. | few | TRBJ2-1 | TRBV27 | TGTGCCAGCAGCCCCAGACCGACGACTATTACTCCCCGGGGGAATGAGCAGTTCTTC | CASSPRPTTITPRGNEQFF
TRBD2 | many | TRBJ2-2 | TRBV6-2/TRBV6-3 | TGTGCCAGCAACAAACTAGCGGGGGCTAACACCGGGGAGCTGTTTTTT | CASNKLAGANTGELFF
. | many | TRBJ2-7 | TRBV6-2/TRBV6-3 | TGTGCCAGCAGTTACTTCGGCGTATTGCAGGCGGAGAAGAGGGCCTTTACCTTC | CASSYFGVLQAEKRAFTF
. | many | TRBJ1-4 | TRBV7-2 | TGTGCCAGCAGCTTATCCAGGGCAACTAATGAAAAACTGTTTTTT | CASSLSRATNEKLFF
. | . | TRBJ1-5 | TRBV12-3/TRBV12-4 | TGTGCCAGCAGTTTAGGTCCTCGGCCCCAGCATTTT | CASSLGPRPQHF
TRBD1 | many | TRBJ1-2 | TRBV7-2 | TGTGCCAGCAGCTTAGCGCGACAGGGTCACTATGGCTACACCTTC | CASSLARQGHYGYTF
TRBD2 | . | TRBJ2-5 | TRBV20-1 | TGCAGTGGGAGGCTAGCGGGGGGCTGGGGACAGACCCAGTACTTC | CSGRLAGGWGQTQYF
. | few | TRBJ2-7 | TRBV7-4 | TGTGCCAGCAGCACAGACAATGGTGGCGAGCAGTACTTC | CASSTDNGGEQYF
. | many | TRBJ2-7 | TRBV7-2 | TGTGCCAGCAGGATAAGAAACTCCTACGAGCAGTACTTC | CASRIRNSYEQYF
TRBD2 | many | TRBJ2-5 | TRBV5-6 | TGTGCCAGCAGCTTGTTGCCTAGCGGGGGTAAAGAGACCCAGTACTTC | CASSLLPSGGKETQYF
. | few | TRBJ2-7 | TRBV7-7 | TGTGCCAGCAGCTTATCGTACGGCGGAGGTGAGCAGTACTTC | CASSLSYGGGEQYF
. | . | TRBJ2-2 | TRBV27 | TGTGCCAGCAGTGATTTAAACACCGGGGAGCTGTTTTTT | CASSDLNTGELFF
TRBD1 | few | TRBJ2-3 | TRBV20-1 | TGCAGTGCTAGAGATCTTCTGCAACCGGGACAGAGAAGCACAGATACGCAGTATTTT | CSARDLLQPGQRSTDTQYF
. | many | TRBJ1-1 | TRBV7-2 | TGTGCCAGCAGTGTCCAGGGGACTGAAGCTTTCTTT | CASSVQGTEAFF
. | many | TRBJ1-1 | TRBV28 | TGTGCCAGCCTTGGGGTGAACACTGAAGCTTTCTTT | CASLGVNTEAFF
. | many | TRBJ2-7 | TRBV7-2 | TGTGCCAGCAGCTTAGGGACAGAGTACGAGCAGTACTTC | CASSLGTEYEQYF
TRBD1 | many | TRBJ2-1 | TRBV7-9 | TGTGCCAGCAGCTTGGTACAGGGGGCCCCTGAGCAGTTCTTC | CASSLVQGAPEQFF
. | few | TRBJ2-5 | TRBV20-1 | TGCAGTGCTCCTCTGGCTGAACAAGAGACCCAGTACTTC | CSAPLAEQETQYF
. | many | TRBJ1-1 | TRBV12-3/TRBV12-4 | TGTGCCAGCACCACCCGGTGGCAGGCTGAAGCTTTCTTT | CASTTRWQAEAFF
TRBD1 | few | TRBJ1-4 | TRBV7-9 | TGTGCCAGCAGCCCCCCCCTCCGGGACAGGGAGGAAAAACTGTTTTTT | CASSPPLRDREEKLFF
. | few | TRBJ1-3 | TRBV19 | TGTGCCAGTAGTACACACCTCGCCTGGACAAACTCTGGAAACACCATATATTTT | CASSTHLAWTNSGNTIYF
. | . | TRBJ2-1 | TRBV18 | TGTGCCAGCTCACCCAACAGGGCGAGCTCCTACAATGAGCAGTTCTTC | CASSPNRASSYNEQFF
. | . | TRBJ2-5 | TRBV30 | TGTGCCTGGAGTCAGGGCCTGGGGGAGACCCAGTACTTC | CAWSQGLGETQYF
. | . | TRBJ2-2 | TRBV5-6 | TGTGCCAGCAGTTATCCAGGGGACACCGGGGAGCTGTTTTTT | CASSYPGDTGELFF
. | many | TRBJ1-1 | TRBV7-2 | TGTGCCAGCAGCTTAGGGGACATTCCCACCACTGAAGCTTTCTTT | CASSLGDIPTTEAFF
. | many | TRBJ2-1 | TRBV12-3/TRBV12-4 | TGTGCCAGCAGTTCGGGACTTGGGGGGATAAATGAGCAGTTCTTC | CASSSGLGGINEQFF
TRBD1 | many | TRBJ1-6 | TRBV27 | TGTGCCAGCCAAGGGACAGGCAAGATCCCCCTCCACTTT | CASQGTGKIPLHF
. | many | TRBJ1-5 | TRBV7-8 | TGTGCCAGCAGCTTAGGACGTCCGGGGCGCAATCAGCCCCAGCATTTT | CASSLGRPGRNQPQHF
. | many | TRBJ1-2 | TRBV2 | TGTGCCAGCAGGGAGGATCCCGGGGCAAGTGGCTACACCTTC | CASREDPGASGYTF
. | . | TRBJ1-1 | TRBV6-1 | TGTGCCAGCAGACCCGAACAGGCGGAATTAATGAACAATGAAGCTTTCTTT | CASRPEQAELMNNEAFF
. | . | TRBJ2-7 | TRBV7-9 | TGTGCCAGCAGCTTAGGGGCGGAGGACTCCTACGAGCAGTACTTC | CASSLGAEDSYEQYF
TRBD2 | few | TRBJ2-2 | TRBV20-1 | TGCAGTGCTAGATCGATATTAGCGGGGGGGAACACCGGGGAGCTGTTTTTT | CSARSILAGGNTGELFF
TRBD1 | few | TRBJ1-4 | TRBV28 | TGTGCCAGCAGTCCACTAGGGACAGAGAATGAAAAACTGTTTTTT | CASSPLGTENEKLFF
TRBD1 | few | TRBJ2-7 | TRBV29-1 | TGCAGCGTTGAAGAGTTATCCGGGACAGGTCTCTACGAGCAGTACTTC | CSVEELSGTGLYEQYF
. | . | TRBJ1-6 | TRBV20-1 | TGCAGTGCTAGAGACCCTTCAGGGGATAGTAATTCACCCCTCCACTTT | CSARDPSGDSNSPLHF
TRBD1 | many | TRBJ1-6 | TRBV7-9 | TGTGCCAGCAGCGGAGACAGGGGGCTACATTCACCCCTCCACTTT | CASSGDRGLHSPLHF
TRBD2 | many | TRBJ2-3 | TRBV20-1 | TGCAGTGCTAGAGATCCGCTAGCGGGAGGCAACACAGATACGCAGTATTTT | CSARDPLAGGNTDTQYF